What follows are 10 T cell receptor beta chains derived from one specimen sequenced in a study of response to subunit inactivated influenza vaccine (dated by TCRdb to 2016 to 2019). Library creation used RT-PCR. The instrument was an Illumina HiSeq 2500. TCRdb itself trimmed the public reads at Q25 with fastp, ran MiXCR and retained productive beta chains. Rows matching on CDR3 protein sequence are summarized as one entry with the most common DNA and genes. The sample has roughly 650,000 distinct CDR3 sequences on record, 12% to 15% of them singletons. The ten top clones hold roughly 7.6% of the sample. The sequencing used PBMCs from blood, collected around 14 days before vaccination. These receptors all come from a man aged 45-60 years who received an inactivated influenza vaccine. Donor details come from another sample of the same person, matched by shared clones.

This sequence joins TRBV5-1 and TRBJ2-6, with 7 bases fitting TRBD1. Germline CDR1 reads SGHRS; CDR2 reads YFSETQ. The CDR3 has 11 amino acids. J lost 12 bases, V lost 4 bases, and 1 base had no gene match. CDR3 region: CASSPGGVLTF. The DNA for the CDR3 is TGCGCCAGCAGCCCAGGGGGCGTCCTGACTTTC.

There are a few counts of this clonotype. The CDR3 nucleotides read TGTGCCACCAGCAGTAACAAGCACGGGGAGCTGTTTTTT. Its protein is CATSSNKHGELFF. The chain carries TRBV15 and TRBJ2-2; no reliable D call. V was shortened by 3 bases and J by 7 bases, with 9 bases between the two germline ends. The CDR3 covers 13 residues. The germline V gene has CDR1 LNHNV and CDR2 YYDKDF (reference sequence).

This clonotype was counted only a few times. The chain employs TRBV14 and TRBJ2-1; D might be TRBD2 (5 bases). The CDR3 spans 15 residues. From germline, CDR1 is SGHDN and CDR2 FVKESK. With 9 bases removed from V and 10 bases from J, the gap between germline ends came to 25 bases. The CDR3 spells CASAKMAKTRAEQFF. DNA of the CDR3: TGTGCCAGTGCGAAAATGGCGAAGACGAGGGCGGAGCAGTTCTTC.

This chain links TRBV12-3 or TRBV12-4 with TRBJ2-2; D is undetermined. V lost 6 bases and J lost 1, with 9 bases in between. The CDR3 runs to 14 residues. The CDR3 loop reads CASRADQNTGELFF. CDR3 nucleotide sequence: TGTGCCAGCAGAGCAGACCAGAACACCGGGGAGCTGTTTTTT.

This rearrangement joins TRBV12-3 or TRBV12-4 to TRBJ1-3; no firm D call. V was trimmed by 8 bases and J by 4 bases, leaving 6 bases between them. This CDR3 comprises 11 residues. The CDR3 region is CASGPGNTIYF. As DNA, the CDR3 is TGTGCCAGCGGGCCCGGAAACACCATATATTTT.

The gene calls are TRBV12-3 or TRBV12-4 and TRBJ2-7; TRBD1 aligns across 9 bases. The CDR3 sequence is 13 residues long. V shed 7 bases, J shed 5 bases, and the junction held 6 bases outside the gene matches. The CDR3 spells CASTLQGADEQYF. The CDR3 nucleotides read TGTGCCAGCACCTTACAGGGGGCCGACGAGCAGTACTTC.

The V and J genes are TRBV2 and TRBJ2-3; 7 bases fit TRBD2. Losses at the gene ends were 2 bases for V and 2 bases for J; bases not matched to a gene: 13. Germline V CDR1 and CDR2: SNHLY, FYNNEI. The CDR3 loop spans 18 amino acids. The chain's CDR3 is CASSESVRASGNTDTQYF. CDR3 bases: TGTGCCAGCAGTGAATCTGTTCGGGCTAGCGGTAACACAGATACGCAGTATTTT. Based on the CDR3 plus reference TRBV2 and TRBJ2-3, the full variable domain is EPEVTQTPSHQVTQMGQEVILRCVPISNHLYFYWYRQILGQKVEFLVSFYNNEISEKSEIFDDQFSVERPDGSNFTLKIRSTKLEDSAMYFCASSESVRASGNTDTQYFGPGTRLTVL.

V and J are TRBV20-1 and TRBJ2-7; the match to TRBD2 covers 10 bases. After removal of 3 bases from V and 5 bases from J, the junction contained 13 bases not matched to a gene. Germline assignment: CDR1 DFQATT and CDR2 SNEGSKA (reference sequence). CDR3 size: 16 residues. The CDR3 spells CSARTPPASGRDEQYF. DNA for the CDR3: TGCAGTGCTAGGACCCCCCCGGCTAGCGGGAGAGACGAGCAGTACTTC.

The rearrangement joins TRBV6-2 or TRBV6-3 to TRBJ2-1; no clear D gene. The CDR3 covers 12 residues. Deletions cut 8 bases from V and 4 bases from J, with 9 bases between. Germline-derived CDR1 and CDR2 are MNHEY and SVGEGT. The CDR3 bases are TGTGCCAGCGGTTTCCTATACAATGAGCAGTTCTTC. Encoded protein: CASGFLYNEQFF.

V usage is TRBV4-3 and J usage is TRBJ2-3, with D hard to call. The V and J ends lost 2 bases and 4 bases respectively, with 10 bases between them. This CDR3 is built from 14 residues. Germline assignment: CDR1 LGHNA and CDR2 YSLEER. This CDR3 is CASSQSQAADTQYF. The CDR3 nucleotides read TGCGCCAGCAGCCAATCTCAGGCGGCAGATACGCAGTATTTT.